This T cell receptor (beta chain) was profiled in a study of cytomegalovirus exposure and HLA in healthy donors. Study findings and constraints: Association with HLA alleles at 0.05 false discovery rate was found for around 17,000 TCR beta sequences in a later analysis. Reports described diagnosis of cytomegalovirus status by the classifier as highly specific and sensitive.

60 Vbeta and 13 Jbeta primers were used in PCR. Repertoires were generated with immunoSEQ multiplex PCR, while TCRdb's copy carries only in-frame clones and drops some. The sample shows 150,000 to 200,000 clones, around 84% of them seen only once. V shed 0 bases and J shed 0 bases, with 9 bases lying between them. Germline-derived CDR1 and CDR2 are SGHRS and YFSETQ. The CDR3 sequence is 15 residues long. In the case of this clone: The antigen is not known.

Sequencing was performed on PBMCs. The receptor comes from a man between 18 and 35 years old in good health and CMV-seropositive. V usage is TRBV5-1 and J usage is TRBJ1-1; D unclear. In nucleotides, the CDR3 is TGCGCCAGCAGCTTGGAGACCGGGGTGAACACTGAAGCTTTCTTT. Its protein is CASSLETGVNTEAFF.